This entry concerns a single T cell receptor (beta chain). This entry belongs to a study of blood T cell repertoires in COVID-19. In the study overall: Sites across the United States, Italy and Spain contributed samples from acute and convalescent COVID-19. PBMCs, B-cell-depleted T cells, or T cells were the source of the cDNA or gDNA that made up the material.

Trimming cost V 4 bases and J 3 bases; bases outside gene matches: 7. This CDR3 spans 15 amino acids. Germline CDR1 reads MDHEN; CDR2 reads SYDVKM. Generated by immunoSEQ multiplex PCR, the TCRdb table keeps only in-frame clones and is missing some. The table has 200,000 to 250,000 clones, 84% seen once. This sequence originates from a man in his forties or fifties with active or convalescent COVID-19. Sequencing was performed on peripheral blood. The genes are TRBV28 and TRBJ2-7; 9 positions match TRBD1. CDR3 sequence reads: CASSWGPGQGYEQYF. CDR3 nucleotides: TGTGCCAGCAGTTGGGGGCCGGGACAGGGCTACGAGCAGTACTTC.